This T cell receptor beta chain was sequenced for a study of T cell repertoires in cytomegalovirus infection. MiXCR, applied by TCRdb to the reads, yields one record per CDR3 protein. The table includes roughly 500,000 distinct CDR3 sequences, approximately 10% detected once. Note on this clonotype: Its antigen remains unknown.

Trimming shortened V by 4 bases and J by 4 bases, and 10 bases separated the two germline ends. The CDR3 consists of 14 residues. Germline V gene data show CDR1 as LNHDA and CDR2 as SQIVND (reference sequence). Study observations and caveats: Dominating the ex vivo response were TCR beta clonotypes that were CMV-specific and HLA-C-restricted.

The sequenced sample consisted of PBMCs. The chain recombines TRBV19 with TRBJ2-2; TRBD1 is a possible D gene (6 bases). The receptor comes from a human donor in good health (CMV status not recorded). Some clones in this sample may be carry-over from other donors' samples. The CDR3 nucleotides are TGTGCCAGTAGTAGCCGGGACATCACCGGGGAGCTGTTTTTT. Translation gives CASSSRDITGELFF.